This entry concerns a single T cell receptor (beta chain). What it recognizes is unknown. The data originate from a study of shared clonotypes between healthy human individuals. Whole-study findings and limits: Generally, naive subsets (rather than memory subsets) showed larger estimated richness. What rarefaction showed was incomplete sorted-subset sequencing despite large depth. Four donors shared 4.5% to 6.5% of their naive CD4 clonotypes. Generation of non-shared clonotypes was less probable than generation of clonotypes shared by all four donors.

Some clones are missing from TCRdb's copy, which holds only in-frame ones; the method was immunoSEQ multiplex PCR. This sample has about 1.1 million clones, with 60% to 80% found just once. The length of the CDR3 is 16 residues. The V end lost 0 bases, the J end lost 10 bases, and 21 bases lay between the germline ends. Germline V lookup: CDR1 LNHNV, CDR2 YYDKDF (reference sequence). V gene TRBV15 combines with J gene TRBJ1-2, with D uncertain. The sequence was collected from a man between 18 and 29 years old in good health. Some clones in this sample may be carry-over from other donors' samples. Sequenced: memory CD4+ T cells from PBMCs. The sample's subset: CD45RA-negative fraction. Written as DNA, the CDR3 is TGTGCCACCAGCAGAGATAGCTATCGACAAGTCGATCCCTACACCTTC. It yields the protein CATSRDSYRQVDPYTF.